This T cell receptor beta chain was documented in a study of cytomegalovirus exposure and HLA in healthy donors. General study points: It has been reported that TCR beta sequences accurately predicted the HLA-A and HLA-B alleles of most subjects. By a later analysis, the bulk of CMV-associated TCR beta chains appeared HLA-restricted. The study designated fewer than 200 TCR beta chains cytomegalovirus-associated.

This clone was observed a handful of times. As yet, its antigen is unknown. The primer mix had 60 Vbeta and 13 Jbeta primers. Source study methods: Later analysis identified roughly 84 million unique TCR beta chains, about 10 million shared. Assay: immunoSEQ multiplex PCR; the TCRdb copy retains only in-frame clones and omits some. D and trimming were read from the DNA, whereas the V and J calls and clone size are those reported in that table. The sample carries some 170,000 clones, approximately 79% recorded once. Unmatched junction bases numbered 10, after V lost 5 bases and J lost 10 bases. CDR1 is MDHEN and CDR2 is SYDVKM in the germline V gene. The CDR3 runs to 15 residues.

This receptor was identified in a man in his forties or fifties in good health and CMV-seropositive. The sequencing input was PBMCs. The chain combines TRBV28 with TRBJ2-4, with TRBD1 matching over 11 bases. CDR3 DNA sequence: TGTGCCAGCAGTCAGGACAGGGGGCGCTTGTCGATTCAGTACTTC. This codes for CASSQDRGRLSIQYF.